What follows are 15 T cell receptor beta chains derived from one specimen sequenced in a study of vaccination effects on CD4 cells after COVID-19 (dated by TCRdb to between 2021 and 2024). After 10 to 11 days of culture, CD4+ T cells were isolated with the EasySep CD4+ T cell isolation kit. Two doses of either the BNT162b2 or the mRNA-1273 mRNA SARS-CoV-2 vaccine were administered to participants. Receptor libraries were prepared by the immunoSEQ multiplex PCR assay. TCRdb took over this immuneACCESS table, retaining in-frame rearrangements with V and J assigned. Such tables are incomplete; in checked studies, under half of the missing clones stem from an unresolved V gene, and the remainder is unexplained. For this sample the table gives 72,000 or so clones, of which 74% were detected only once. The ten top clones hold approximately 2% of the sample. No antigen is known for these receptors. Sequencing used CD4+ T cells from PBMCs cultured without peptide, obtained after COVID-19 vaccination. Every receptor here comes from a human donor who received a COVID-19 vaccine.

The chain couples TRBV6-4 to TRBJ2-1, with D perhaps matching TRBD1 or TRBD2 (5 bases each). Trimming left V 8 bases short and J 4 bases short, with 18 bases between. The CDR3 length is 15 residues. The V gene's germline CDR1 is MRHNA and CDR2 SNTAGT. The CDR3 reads CASSPVPGSYNEQFF. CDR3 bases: TGTGCCAGCTCCCCAGTACCAGGGAGTTACAATGAGCAGTTCTTC.

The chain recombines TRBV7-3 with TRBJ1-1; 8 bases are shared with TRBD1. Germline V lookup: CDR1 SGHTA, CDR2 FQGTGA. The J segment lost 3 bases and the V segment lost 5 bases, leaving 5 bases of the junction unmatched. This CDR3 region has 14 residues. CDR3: CASSGQGFDTEAFF. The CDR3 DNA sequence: TGTGCCAGCAGCGGACAGGGTTTCGACACTGAAGCTTTCTTT.

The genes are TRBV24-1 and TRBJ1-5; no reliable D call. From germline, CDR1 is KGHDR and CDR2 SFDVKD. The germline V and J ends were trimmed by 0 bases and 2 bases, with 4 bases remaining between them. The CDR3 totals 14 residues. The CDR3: CATSDLSGNQPQHF. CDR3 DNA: TGTGCCACCAGTGATTTGTCAGGCAATCAGCCCCAGCATTTT.

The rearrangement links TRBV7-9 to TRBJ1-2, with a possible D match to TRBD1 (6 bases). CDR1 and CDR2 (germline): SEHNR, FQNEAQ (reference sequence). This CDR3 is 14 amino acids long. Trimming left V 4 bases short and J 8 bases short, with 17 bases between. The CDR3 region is CASSSLRGPRGYTF. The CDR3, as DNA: TGTGCCAGCAGCTCACTCAGGGGTCCCAGGGGCTACACCTTC.

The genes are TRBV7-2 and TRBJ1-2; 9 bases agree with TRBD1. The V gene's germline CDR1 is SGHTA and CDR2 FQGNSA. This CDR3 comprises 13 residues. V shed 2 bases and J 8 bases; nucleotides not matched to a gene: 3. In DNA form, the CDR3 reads TGTGCCAGCAGCTTACCCGGGACAGGGGGCTACACCTTC. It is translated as CASSLPGTGGYTF.

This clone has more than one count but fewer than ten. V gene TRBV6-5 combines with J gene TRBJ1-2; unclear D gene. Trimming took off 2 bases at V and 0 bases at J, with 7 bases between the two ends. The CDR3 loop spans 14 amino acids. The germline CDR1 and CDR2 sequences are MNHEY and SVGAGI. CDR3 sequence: CASSYRGANYGYTF. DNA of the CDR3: TGTGCCAGCAGTTACCGGGGTGCTAACTATGGCTACACCTTC.

CDR3 bases: TGTGCCAGCAGCTTTGCAGGGGGCACCTACAATGAGCAGTTCTTC. This gives the protein CASSFAGGTYNEQFF. The chain carries TRBV5-8 and TRBJ2-1; 8 positions agree with TRBD1. V shed 2 bases, J shed 2 bases, and the junction held 3 bases outside the gene matches. The CDR3 has 15 amino acids. CDR1 is SGHTS and CDR2 is YDEGEE in the germline V gene.

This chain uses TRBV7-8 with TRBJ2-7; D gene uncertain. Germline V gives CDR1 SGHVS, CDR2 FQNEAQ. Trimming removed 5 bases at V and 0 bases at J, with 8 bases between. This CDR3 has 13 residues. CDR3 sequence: CASSPRSSYEQYV. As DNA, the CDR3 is TGTGCCAGCAGCCCCAGGAGCTCCTACGAGCAGTACGTC.

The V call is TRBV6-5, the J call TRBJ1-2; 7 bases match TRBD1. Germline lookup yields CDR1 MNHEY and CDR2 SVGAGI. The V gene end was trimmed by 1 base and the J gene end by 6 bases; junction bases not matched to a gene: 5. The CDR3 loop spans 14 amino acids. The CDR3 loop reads CASSYYRGIDGYTF. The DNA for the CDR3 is TGTGCCAGCAGTTACTACAGGGGTATTGATGGCTACACCTTC.

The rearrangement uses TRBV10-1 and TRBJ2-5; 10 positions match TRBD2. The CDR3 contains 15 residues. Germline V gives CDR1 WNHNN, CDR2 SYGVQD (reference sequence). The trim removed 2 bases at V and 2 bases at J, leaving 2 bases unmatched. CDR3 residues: CASSETSGEQETQYF. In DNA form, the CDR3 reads TGCGCCAGCAGTGAGACTAGCGGGGAACAAGAGACCCAGTACTTC.

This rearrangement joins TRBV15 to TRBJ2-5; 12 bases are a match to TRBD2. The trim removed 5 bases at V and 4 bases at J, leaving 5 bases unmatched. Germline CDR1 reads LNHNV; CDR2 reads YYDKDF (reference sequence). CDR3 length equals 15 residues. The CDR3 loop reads CATSRPSGGGETQYF. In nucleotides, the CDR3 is TGTGCCACCAGCCGCCCTAGCGGGGGGGGAGAGACCCAGTACTTC.

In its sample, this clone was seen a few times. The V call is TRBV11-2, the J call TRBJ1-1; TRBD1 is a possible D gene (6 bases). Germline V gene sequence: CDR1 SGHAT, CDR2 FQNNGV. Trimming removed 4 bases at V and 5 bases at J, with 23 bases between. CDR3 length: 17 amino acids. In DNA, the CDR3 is TGTGCCAGCAGCTGGGGGCAGGGCTCGATTGTGAGGACTGAAGCTTTCTTT. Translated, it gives CASSWGQGSIVRTEAFF. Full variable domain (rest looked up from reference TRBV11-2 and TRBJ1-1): EAGVAQSPRYKIIEKRQSVAFWCNPISGHATLYWYQQILGQGPKLLIQFQNNGVVDDSQLPKDRFSAERLKGVDSTLKIQPAKLEDSAVYLCASSWGQGSIVRTEAFFGQGTRLTVV.

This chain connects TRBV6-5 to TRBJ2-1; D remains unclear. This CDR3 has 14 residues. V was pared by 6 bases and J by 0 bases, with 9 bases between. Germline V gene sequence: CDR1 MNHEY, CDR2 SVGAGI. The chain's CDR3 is CASRGLFSYNEQFF. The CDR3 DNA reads TGTGCCAGCAGGGGTTTGTTCTCCTACAATGAGCAGTTCTTC.

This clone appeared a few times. For the CDR3, the DNA is TGTGCCAGCAGCGTCCAGGGGGACAGCACAGATACGCAGTATTTT. This gives the protein CASSVQGDSTDTQYF. J is TRBJ2-3 and V is TRBV9; 7 bases map to TRBD1. This CDR3 region has 15 residues. V lost 2 bases, J lost 0 bases, and 3 bases stayed unmatched. CDR1 SGDLS and CDR2 YYNGEE come from the germline V gene.

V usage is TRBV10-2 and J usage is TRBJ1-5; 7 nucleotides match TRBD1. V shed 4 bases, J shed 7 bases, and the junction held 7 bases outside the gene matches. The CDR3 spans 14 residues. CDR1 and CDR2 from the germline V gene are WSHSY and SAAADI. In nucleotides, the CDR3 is TGCGCCAGCAGTGGGAGACAGGGAGGGCAGCCCCAGCATTTT. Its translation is CASSGRQGGQPQHF.